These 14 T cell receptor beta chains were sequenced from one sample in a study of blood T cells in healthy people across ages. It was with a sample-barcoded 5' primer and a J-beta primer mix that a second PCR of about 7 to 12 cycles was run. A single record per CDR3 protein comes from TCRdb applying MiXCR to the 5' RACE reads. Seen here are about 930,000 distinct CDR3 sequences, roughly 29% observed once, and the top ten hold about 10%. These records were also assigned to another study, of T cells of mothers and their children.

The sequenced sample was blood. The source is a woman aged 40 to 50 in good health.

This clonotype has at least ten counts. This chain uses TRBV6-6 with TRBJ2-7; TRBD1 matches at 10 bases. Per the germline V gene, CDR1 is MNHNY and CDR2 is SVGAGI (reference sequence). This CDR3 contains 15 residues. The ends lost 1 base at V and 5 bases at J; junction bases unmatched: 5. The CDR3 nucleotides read TGTGCCAGCAGTTACTGGGGACAGGGGATCGACGAGCAGTACTTC. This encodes CASSYWGQGIDEQYF.

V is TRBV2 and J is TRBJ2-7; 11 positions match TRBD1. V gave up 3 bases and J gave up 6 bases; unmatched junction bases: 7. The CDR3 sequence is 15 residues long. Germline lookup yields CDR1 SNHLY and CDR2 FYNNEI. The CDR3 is CASSDEGTGGSEQYF. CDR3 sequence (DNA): TGTGCCAGCAGTGATGAAGGGACAGGGGGGAGCGAGCAGTACTTC.

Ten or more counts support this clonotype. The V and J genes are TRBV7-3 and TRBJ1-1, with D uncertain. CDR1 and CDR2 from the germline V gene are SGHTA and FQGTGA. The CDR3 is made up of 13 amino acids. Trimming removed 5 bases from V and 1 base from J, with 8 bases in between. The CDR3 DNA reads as TGTGCCAGCAGCCCCAGTAAGAACACTGAAGCTTTCTTT. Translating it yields CASSPSKNTEAFF.

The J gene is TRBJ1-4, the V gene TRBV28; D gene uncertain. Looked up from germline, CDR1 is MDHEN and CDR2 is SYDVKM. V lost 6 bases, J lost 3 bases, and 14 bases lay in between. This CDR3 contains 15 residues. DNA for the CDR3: TGTGCCAGCAGCCCGGCCGACGCAGCTAATGAAAAACTGTTTTTT. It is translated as CASSPADAANEKLFF.

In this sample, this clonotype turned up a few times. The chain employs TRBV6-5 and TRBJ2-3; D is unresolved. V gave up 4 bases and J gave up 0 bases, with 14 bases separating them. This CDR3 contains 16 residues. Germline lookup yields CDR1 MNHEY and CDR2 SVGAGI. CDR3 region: CASSSRSRASTDTQYF. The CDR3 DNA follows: TGTGCCAGCAGTTCCCGATCCCGTGCTAGCACAGATACGCAGTATTTT.

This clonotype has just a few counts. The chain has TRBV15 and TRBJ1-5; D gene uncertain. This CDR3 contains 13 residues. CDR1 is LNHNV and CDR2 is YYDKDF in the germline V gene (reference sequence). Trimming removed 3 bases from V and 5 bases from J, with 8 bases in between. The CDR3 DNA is TGTGCCACCAGCAGGCACAACTATCAGCCCCAGCATTTT. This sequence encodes CATSRHNYQPQHF.

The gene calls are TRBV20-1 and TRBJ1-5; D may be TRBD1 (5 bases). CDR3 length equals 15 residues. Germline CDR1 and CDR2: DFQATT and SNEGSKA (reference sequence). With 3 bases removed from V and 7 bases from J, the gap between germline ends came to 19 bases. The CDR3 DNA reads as TGCAGTGCTAGGGATAAGGAGGGGAAAGGGCAGCCCCAGCATTTT. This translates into CSARDKEGKGQPQHF.

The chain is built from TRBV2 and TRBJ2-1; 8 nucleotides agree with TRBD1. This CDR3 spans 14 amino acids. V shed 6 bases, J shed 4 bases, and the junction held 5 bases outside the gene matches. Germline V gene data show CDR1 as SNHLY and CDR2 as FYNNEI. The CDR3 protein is CASRDGTGYNEQFF. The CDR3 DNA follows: TGTGCCAGCAGGGACGGGACAGGATACAATGAGCAGTTCTTC.

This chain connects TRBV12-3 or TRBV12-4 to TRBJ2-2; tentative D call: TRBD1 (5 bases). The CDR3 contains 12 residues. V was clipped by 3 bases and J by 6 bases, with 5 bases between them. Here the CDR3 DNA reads TGTGCCAGCAGTTTGACAGCCGGGGAGCTGTTTTTT. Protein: CASSLTAGELFF.

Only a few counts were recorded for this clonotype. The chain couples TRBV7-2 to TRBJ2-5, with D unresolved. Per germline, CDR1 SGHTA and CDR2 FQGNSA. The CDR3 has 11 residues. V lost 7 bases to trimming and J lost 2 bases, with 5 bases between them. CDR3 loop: CASNFQETQYF. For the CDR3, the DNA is TGTGCCAGCAACTTTCAAGAGACCCAGTACTTC. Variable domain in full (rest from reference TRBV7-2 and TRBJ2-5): GAGVSQSPSNKVTEKGKDVELRCDPISGHTALYWYRQSLGQGLEFLIYFQGNSAPDKSGLPSDRFSAERTGGSVSTLTIQRTQQEDSAVYLCASNFQETQYFGPGTRLLVL.

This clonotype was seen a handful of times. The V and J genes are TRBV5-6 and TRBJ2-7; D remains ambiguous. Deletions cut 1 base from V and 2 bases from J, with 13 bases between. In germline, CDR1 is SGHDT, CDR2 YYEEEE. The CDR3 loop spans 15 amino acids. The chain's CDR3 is CASSLLESAAYEQYF. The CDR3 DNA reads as TGTGCCAGCAGCTTGCTTGAGTCAGCCGCCTACGAGCAGTACTTC.

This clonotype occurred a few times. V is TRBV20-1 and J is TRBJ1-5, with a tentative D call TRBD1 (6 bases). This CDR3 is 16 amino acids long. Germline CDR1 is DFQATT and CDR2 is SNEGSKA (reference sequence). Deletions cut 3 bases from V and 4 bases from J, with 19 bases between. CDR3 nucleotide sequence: TGCAGTGCTAGCCTGCCCTCGGGACAAACAAATCAGCCCCAGCATTTT. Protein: CSASLPSGQTNQPQHF.

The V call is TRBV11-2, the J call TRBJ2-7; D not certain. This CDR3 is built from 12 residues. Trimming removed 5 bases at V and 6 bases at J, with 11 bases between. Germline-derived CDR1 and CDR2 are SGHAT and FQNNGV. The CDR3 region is CASSPSTPEQYF. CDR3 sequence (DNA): TGTGCCAGCAGCCCGAGTACTCCCGAGCAGTACTTC.

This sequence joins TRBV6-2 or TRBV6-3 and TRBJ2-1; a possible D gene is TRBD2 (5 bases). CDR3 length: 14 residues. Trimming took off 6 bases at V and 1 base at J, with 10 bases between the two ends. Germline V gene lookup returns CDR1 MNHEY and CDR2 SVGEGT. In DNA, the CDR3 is TGTGCCAGCAGACTAGGGTATTCCTACAATGAGCAGTTCTTC. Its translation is CASRLGYSYNEQFF.